The 23 T cell receptor beta chains presented below share a single source sample, sequenced in a study of T cell responses to AZD1222 COVID-19 vaccine. Generated by immunoSEQ multiplex PCR, the TCRdb table keeps only in-frame clones and is missing some. The sample lists over 130,000 clones, roughly 93% occurring once. The source material was peripheral blood, sampled 28 days after the second AZD1222 dose. The receptors stem from an adult who received the AZD1222 COVID-19 vaccine.

The CDR3 is CASSGQGAGVNTEAFF. The CDR3, as DNA: TGTGCCAGCAGTGGACAGGGGGCCGGGGTGAACACTGAAGCTTTCTTT. The chain combines TRBV3-1 (or the pseudogene TRBV3-2) with TRBJ1-1, with TRBD1 identical over 11 bases. The CDR3 consists of 16 residues. The V gene's germline CDR1 is LGHDT and CDR2 YNNKEL (reference sequence). V shed 6 bases, J shed 0 bases, and the junction held 6 bases outside the gene matches.

J is TRBJ2-7 and V is TRBV6-6; TRBD1 matches at 7 bases. Trimming at V came to 5 bases and at J to 4 bases, leaving 2 bases not matched to a gene. This CDR3 is 12 amino acids long. Per germline, CDR1 MNHNY and CDR2 SVGAGI (reference sequence). CDR3 DNA sequence: TGTGCCAGCAGTGGGACAGTTTACGAGCAGTACTTC. As protein: CASSGTVYEQYF.

The chain has TRBV27 and TRBJ1-2; the D gene is possibly TRBD1 (6 bases). The CDR3 has 11 residues. Germline V gene lookup returns CDR1 MNHEY and CDR2 SMNVEV (reference sequence). Trimming pared 4 bases from V and 13 bases from J, leaving 13 bases between. The CDR3 loop reads CASSSLGGTTF. For the CDR3, the DNA is TGTGCCAGCAGTTCCCTGGGGGGCACCACCTTC.

This chain links TRBV5-1 with TRBJ2-3; maybe TRBD2 (6 bases). The germline V gene has CDR1 SGHRS and CDR2 YFSETQ. The CDR3 length is 16 residues. Between the trimmed V and J ends, which lost 1 base and 2 bases, there was a span of 14 bases. The CDR3 nucleotides read TGCGCCAGCAGCTTGTCGACCGGGAGTCCCACAGATACGCAGTATTTT. It yields the protein CASSLSTGSPTDTQYF.

This chain joins TRBV10-3 and TRBJ2-7, with TRBD2 matching over 9 bases. This CDR3 comprises 16 residues. Germline V gene lookup returns CDR1 ENHRY and CDR2 SYGVKD. V gave up 10 bases and J gave up 5 bases; unmatched junction bases: 18. The CDR3 bases are TGTGCCACGGGGGGGGAAATCGCGGGAGGGAGGGACGAGCAGTACTTC. Translating it yields CATGGEIAGGRDEQYF.

This clone was detected only once. The V and J genes are TRBV6-2 or TRBV6-3 and TRBJ1-1; the match to TRBD1 covers 8 bases. The trim removed 4 bases at V and 6 bases at J, leaving 10 bases unmatched. The germline V gene has CDR1 MNHEY and CDR2 SVGEGT. CDR3 length: 15 residues. CDR3 DNA sequence: TGTGCCAGCAGTTCAGGACAGGGACTTAACCCTGAAGCTTTCTTT. This codes for CASSSGQGLNPEAFF.

Comments on this clone: Other DNA sequences in this sample translate to the same CDR3. This chain uses TRBV27 with TRBJ1-5; TRBD1 might be the D (6 bases). Deletions cut 5 bases from V and 1 base from J, with 9 bases between. CDR1 is MNHEY, CDR2 SMNVEV, per germline (reference sequence). The CDR3 has 14 residues. The CDR3: CASSLQGSNQPQHF. Written as DNA, the CDR3 is TGTGCCAGCAGTCTCCAGGGGAGCAATCAGCCCCAGCATTTT.

The rearrangement uses TRBV4-1 and TRBJ1-2; maybe TRBD1 (5 bases). V gave up 1 base and J gave up 2 bases, with 8 bases separating them. The CDR3 is made up of 14 amino acids. Germline values: CDR1 MGHRA, CDR2 YSYEKL. The CDR3 here is CASSQAGLNYGYTF. The DNA of the CDR3 is TGCGCCAGCAGCCAAGCGGGACTAAACTATGGCTACACCTTC.

This rearrangement joins TRBV7-9 to TRBJ1-1; 7 nucleotides align to TRBD1. CDR1 and CDR2 (germline): SEHNR, FQNEAQ (reference sequence). This CDR3 has 16 residues. The trim removed 4 bases at V and 8 bases at J, leaving 16 bases unmatched. The DNA for the CDR3 is TGTGCCAGCAGCTCTTACCCGGGAGGACAGGTCGTCGAAGCTTTCTTT. It codes for CASSSYPGGQVVEAFF. Variable domain in full (rest from reference TRBV7-9 and TRBJ1-1): DTGVSQNPRHKITKRGQNVTFRCDPISEHNRLYWYRQTLGQGPEFLTYFQNEAQLEKSRLLSDRFSAERPKGSFSTLEIQRTEQGDSAMYLCASSSYPGGQVVEAFFGQGTRLTVV.

J is TRBJ1-5 and V is TRBV2; the D is unclear. V lost 6 bases, J lost 3 bases, and 9 bases lay in between. CDR3 length: 13 amino acids. Germline-derived CDR1 and CDR2 are SNHLY and FYNNEI. The CDR3, as DNA: TGTGCCAGCAGGGTGGGCGCCAATCAGCCCCAGCATTTT. Amino acid sequence: CASRVGANQPQHF.

The rearrangement links TRBV10-3 to TRBJ2-4; no clear D. Per germline, CDR1 ENHRY and CDR2 SYGVKD. CDR3 length equals 12 residues. The V end was cut by 8 bases, the J end by 1 base, with 6 bases between. The CDR3 sequence is CAIASAKNIQYF. The DNA of the CDR3 is TGTGCCATCGCCTCGGCCAAAAACATTCAGTACTTC.

J is TRBJ1-5 and V is TRBV18; TRBD1 matches at 8 bases. CDR3 length: 16 residues. J gave up 0 bases and V 4 bases, and 5 bases lay outside the gene matches. Germline V lookup: CDR1 KGHSH, CDR2 LQKENI. The CDR3, as DNA: TGTGCCAGCTCACTGACAGGGGACGATAGCAATCAGCCCCAGCATTTT. This sequence encodes CASSLTGDDSNQPQHF.

The chain is built from TRBV28 and TRBJ1-2, with 8 bases lining up with TRBD1. This CDR3 has 14 residues. V was pared by 6 bases and J by 8 bases, with 11 bases of the junction left unmatched. Germline CDR1 MDHEN, CDR2 SYDVKM. CDR3 loop: CASSPLDRAVGYTF. In nucleotides, the CDR3 is TGTGCCAGCAGCCCCCTGGACAGGGCGGTCGGCTACACCTTC.

This clone was observed a few times. The chain links TRBV7-2 to TRBJ1-2; possibly TRBD1 for D (5 bases). CDR1 is SGHTA and CDR2 is FQGNSA in the germline V gene. This CDR3 has 15 amino acids. Trimming cost V 5 bases and J 0 bases, with 13 bases left between them. CDR3 sequence (DNA): TGTGCCAGCAGCCAGGGACCTTCAGCTAACTATGGCTACACCTTC. Its translation: CASSQGPSANYGYTF.

The gene calls are TRBV4-3 and TRBJ1-1; D unclear. Trimming shortened V by 4 bases and J by 0 bases, and 6 bases separated the two germline ends. The germline CDR1 and CDR2 sequences are LGHNA and YSLEER. This CDR3 spans 13 amino acids. The CDR3 spells CASSPAMNTEAFF. CDR3 bases: TGCGCCAGCAGCCCGGCCATGAACACTGAAGCTTTCTTT.

This clone has a single count. V is TRBV9 and J is TRBJ2-1; 12 nucleotides line up with TRBD2. This CDR3 comprises 16 residues. Germline values: CDR1 SGDLS, CDR2 YYNGEE. Trimming cost V 7 bases and J 6 bases; bases outside gene matches: 11. CDR3 in amino acids: CASGALAGGRVNEQFF. In DNA form, the CDR3 reads TGTGCCAGCGGTGCACTAGCGGGGGGCCGAGTCAATGAGCAGTTCTTC. The full variable domain, rest sourced from reference TRBV9 and TRBJ2-1, is DSGVTQTPKHLITATGQRVTLRCSPRSGDLSVYWYQQSLDQGLQFLIQYYNGEERAKGNILERFSAQQFPDLHSELNLSSLELGDSALYFCASGALAGGRVNEQFFGPGTRLTVL.

The J gene is TRBJ2-6, the V gene TRBV5-1, with D possibly being TRBD1 or TRBD2 (5 bases each). Germline lookup yields CDR1 SGHRS and CDR2 YFSETQ. This CDR3 contains 15 residues. V was pared by 3 bases and J by 0 bases, with 7 bases between. The CDR3 nucleotides read TGCGCCAGCAGCTGGGACGGCTCTGGGGCCAACGTCCTGACTTTC. Its translation: CASSWDGSGANVLTF.

This clone has just one count. The V gene is TRBV9, the J gene TRBJ1-1; tentatively, D is TRBD1 (5 bases). The germline CDR1 and CDR2 sequences are SGDLS and YYNGEE. V gave up 3 bases and J gave up 4 bases, with 16 bases separating them. The CDR3 contains 15 residues. The CDR3 reads CASSASVGGGTEAFF. The CDR3 region has the DNA TGTGCCAGCAGCGCGTCGGTGGGGGGAGGCACTGAAGCTTTCTTT.

The chain recombines TRBV24-1 with TRBJ1-5; D not resolved. Trimming left V 5 bases short and J 2 bases short, with 18 bases between. The CDR3 totals 17 residues. Per germline, CDR1 KGHDR and CDR2 SFDVKD. The CDR3 reads CATSAGLGDGGNQPQHF. In DNA form, the CDR3 reads TGTGCCACCAGTGCCGGTCTCGGAGACGGAGGCAATCAGCCCCAGCATTTT.

The chain recombines TRBV6-5 with TRBJ1-1, with D hard to call. The CDR3 sequence is 13 residues long. Germline V gene data show CDR1 as MNHEY and CDR2 as SVGAGI. With 7 bases removed from V and 5 bases from J, the gap between germline ends came to 14 bases. For the CDR3, the DNA is TGTGCCAGCACCCTTGGGGAAAGGACTGAAGCTTTCTTT. As protein: CASTLGERTEAFF.

The chain is built from TRBV3-1 (or the pseudogene TRBV3-2) and TRBJ2-2; TRBD1 matches at 7 bases. Germline values: CDR1 LGHDT, CDR2 YNNKEL (reference sequence). V lost 5 bases and J lost 2; bases outside the gene matches: 5. The CDR3 covers 15 residues. The CDR3 DNA reads as TGTGCCAGCAGCGCCGGGACAGAAAACACCGGGGAGCTGTTTTTT. Translating gives CASSAGTENTGELFF.

This chain connects TRBV5-1 to TRBJ2-4; 7 nucleotides line up with TRBD1. J lost 7 bases, V lost 4 bases, and 5 bases had no gene match. CDR3 length: 13 amino acids. The germline CDR1 and CDR2 sequences are SGHRS and YFSETQ. The CDR3 nucleotides read TGCGCCAGCAGCGACACACAGGGGAACATTCAGTACTTC. This sequence encodes CASSDTQGNIQYF. Full variable domain (outside the CDR3, taken from reference TRBV5-1 and TRBJ2-4): KAGVTQTPRYLIKTRGQQVTLSCSPISGHRSVSWYQQTPGQGLQFLFEYFSETQRNKGNFPGRFSGRQFSNSRSEMNVSTLELGDSALYLCASSDTQGNIQYFGAGTRLSVL.

The chain recombines TRBV5-4 with TRBJ2-3; D remains ambiguous. The CDR3 has 15 residues. The V gene's germline CDR1 is SGHNT and CDR2 YYREEE (reference sequence). Trimming stripped 5 bases from V and 3 bases from J, with 16 bases between. The CDR3 region has the DNA TGTGCCAGCAGAAAGGGTGGGGTAGAAACAGATACGCAGTATTTT. Translation: CASRKGGVETDTQYF.